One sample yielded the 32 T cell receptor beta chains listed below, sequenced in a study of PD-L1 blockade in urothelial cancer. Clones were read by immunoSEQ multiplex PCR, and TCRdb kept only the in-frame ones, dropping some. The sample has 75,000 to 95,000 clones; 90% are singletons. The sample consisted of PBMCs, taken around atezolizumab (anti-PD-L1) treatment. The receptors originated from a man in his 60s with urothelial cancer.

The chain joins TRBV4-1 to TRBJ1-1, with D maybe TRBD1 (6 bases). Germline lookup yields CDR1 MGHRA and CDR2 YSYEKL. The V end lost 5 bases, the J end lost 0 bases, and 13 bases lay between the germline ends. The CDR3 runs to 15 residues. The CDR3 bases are TGCGCCAGCAGCTCCCAGGGGTTATTGAACACTGAAGCTTTCTTT. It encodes CASSSQGLLNTEAFF.

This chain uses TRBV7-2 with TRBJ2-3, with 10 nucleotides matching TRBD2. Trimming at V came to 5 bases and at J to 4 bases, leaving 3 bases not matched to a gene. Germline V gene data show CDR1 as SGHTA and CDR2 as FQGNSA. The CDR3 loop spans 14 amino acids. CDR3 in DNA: TGTGCCAGCAGCGAGCGGGGGGGCGCAGATACGCAGTATTTT. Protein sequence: CASSERGGADTQYF.

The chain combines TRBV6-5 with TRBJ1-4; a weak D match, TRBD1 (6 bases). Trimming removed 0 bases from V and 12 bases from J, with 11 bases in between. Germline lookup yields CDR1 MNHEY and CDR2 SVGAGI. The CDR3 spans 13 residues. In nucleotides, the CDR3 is TGTGCCAGCAGTTACTCAGGGGGTACAGAACTGTTTTTT. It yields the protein CASSYSGGTELFF.

CDR3 loop: CASSRQVQRGGAGELFF. CDR3 DNA sequence: TGTGCCAGCAGCCGTCAGGTTCAGAGGGGCGGGGCCGGGGAGCTGTTTTTT. The rearrangement joins TRBV27 to TRBJ2-2; the D gene is possibly TRBD2 (6 bases). The CDR3 runs 17 residues. Trimming cost V 6 bases and J 6 bases, with 23 bases left between them. Germline-derived CDR1 and CDR2 are MNHEY and SMNVEV (reference sequence).

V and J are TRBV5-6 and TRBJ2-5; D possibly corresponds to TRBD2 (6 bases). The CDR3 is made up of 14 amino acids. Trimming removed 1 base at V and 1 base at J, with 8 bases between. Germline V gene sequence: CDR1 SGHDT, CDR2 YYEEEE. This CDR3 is CASSLRDSQETQYF. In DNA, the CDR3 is TGTGCCAGCAGCTTGAGGGACTCCCAAGAGACCCAGTACTTC.

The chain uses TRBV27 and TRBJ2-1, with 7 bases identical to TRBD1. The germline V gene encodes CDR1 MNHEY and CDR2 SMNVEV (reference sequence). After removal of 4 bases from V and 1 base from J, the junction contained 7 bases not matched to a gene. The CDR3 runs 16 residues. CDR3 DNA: TGTGCCAGCAGTTGGGCAGGGGGAATATCCTACAATGAGCAGTTCTTC. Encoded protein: CASSWAGGISYNEQFF.

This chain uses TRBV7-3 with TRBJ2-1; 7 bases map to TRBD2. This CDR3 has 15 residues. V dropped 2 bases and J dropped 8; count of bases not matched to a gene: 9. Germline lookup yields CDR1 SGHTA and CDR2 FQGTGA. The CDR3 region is CASSLGSGGSYEQFF. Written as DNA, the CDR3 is TGTGCCAGCAGCTTAGGGTCTGGCGGGAGCTATGAGCAGTTCTTC.

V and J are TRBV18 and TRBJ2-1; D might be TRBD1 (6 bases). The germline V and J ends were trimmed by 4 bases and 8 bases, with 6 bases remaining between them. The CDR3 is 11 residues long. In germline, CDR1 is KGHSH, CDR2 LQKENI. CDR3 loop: CASSQGDEQFF. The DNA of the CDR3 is TGTGCCAGCTCACAGGGGGATGAGCAGTTCTTC. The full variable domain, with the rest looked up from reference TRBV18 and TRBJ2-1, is NAGVMQNPRHLVRRRGQEARLRCSPMKGHSHVYWYRQLPEEGLKFMVYLQKENIIDESGMPKERFSAEFPKEGPSILRIQQVVRGDSAAYFCASSQGDEQFFGPGTRLTVL.

CDR3 coding DNA: TGTGCCAGCAGCGTAGGGCCGACTAGCGGGAGGGACGAGCAGTACTTC. Its translation: CASSVGPTSGRDEQYF. The chain couples TRBV9 to TRBJ2-7; 14 bases agree with TRBD2. Germline CDR1 SGDLS, CDR2 YYNGEE. The length of the CDR3 is 16 residues. V lost 0 bases and J lost 5; bases outside the gene matches: 4.

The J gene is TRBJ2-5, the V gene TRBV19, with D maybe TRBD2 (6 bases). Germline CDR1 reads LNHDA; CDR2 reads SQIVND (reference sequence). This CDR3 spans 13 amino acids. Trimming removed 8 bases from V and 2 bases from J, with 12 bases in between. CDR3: CASAETRQETQYF. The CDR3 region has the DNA TGTGCCAGTGCTGAGACTAGACAAGAGACCCAGTACTTC. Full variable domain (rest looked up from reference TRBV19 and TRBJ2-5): DGGITQSPKYLFRKEGQNVTLSCEQNLNHDAMYWYRQDPGQGLRLIYYSQIVNDFQKGDIAEGYSVSREKKESFPLTVTSAQKNPTAFYLCASAETRQETQYFGPGTRLLVL.

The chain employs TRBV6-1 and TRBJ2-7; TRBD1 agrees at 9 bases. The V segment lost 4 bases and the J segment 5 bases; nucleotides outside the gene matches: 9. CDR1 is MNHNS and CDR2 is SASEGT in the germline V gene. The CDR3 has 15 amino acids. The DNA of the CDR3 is TGTGCCAGCAGTGGTATCGGGACAGGGTCTAACGAGCAGTACTTC. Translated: CASSGIGTGSNEQYF.

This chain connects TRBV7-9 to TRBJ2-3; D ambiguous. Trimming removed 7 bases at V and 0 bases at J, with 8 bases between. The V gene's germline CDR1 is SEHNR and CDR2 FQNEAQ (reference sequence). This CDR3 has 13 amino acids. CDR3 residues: CASKELSTDTQYF. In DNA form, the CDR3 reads TGTGCCAGCAAAGAGCTTAGCACAGATACGCAGTATTTT.

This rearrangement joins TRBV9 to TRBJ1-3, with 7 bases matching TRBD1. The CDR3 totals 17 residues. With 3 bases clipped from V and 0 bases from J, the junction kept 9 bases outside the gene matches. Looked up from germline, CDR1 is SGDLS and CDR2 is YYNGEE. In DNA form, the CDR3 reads TGTGCCAGCAGCGGGGGCAGGGGGTCCCCCTCTGGAAACACCATATATTTT. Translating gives CASSGGRGSPSGNTIYF.

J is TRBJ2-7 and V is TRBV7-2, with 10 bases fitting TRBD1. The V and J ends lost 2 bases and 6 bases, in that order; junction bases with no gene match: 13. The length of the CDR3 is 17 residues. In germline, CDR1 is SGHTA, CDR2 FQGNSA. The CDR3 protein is CASSLLNPGTGVGEQYF. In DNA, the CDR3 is TGTGCCAGCAGCTTACTAAACCCGGGGACAGGGGTGGGCGAGCAGTACTTC.

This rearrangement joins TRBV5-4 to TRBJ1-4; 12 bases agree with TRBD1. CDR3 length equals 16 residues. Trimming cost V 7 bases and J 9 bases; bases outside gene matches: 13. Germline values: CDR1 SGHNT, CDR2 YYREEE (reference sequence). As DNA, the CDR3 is TGTGCCAGCCAACCACCACCGGGACAGGGGGCCCAAAAACTGTTTTTT. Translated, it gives CASQPPPGQGAQKLFF. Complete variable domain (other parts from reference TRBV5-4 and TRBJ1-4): ETGVTQSPTHLIKTRGQQVTLRCSSQSGHNTVSWYQQALGQGPQFIFQYYREEENGRGNFPPRFSGLQFPNYSSELNVNALELDDSALYLCASQPPPGQGAQKLFFGSGTQLSVL.

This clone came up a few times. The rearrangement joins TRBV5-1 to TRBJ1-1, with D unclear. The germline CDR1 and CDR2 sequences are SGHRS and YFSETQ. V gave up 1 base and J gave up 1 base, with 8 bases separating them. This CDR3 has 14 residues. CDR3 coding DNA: TGCGCCAGCAGCTTGAATGCAGAGAACACTGAAGCTTTCTTT. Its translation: CASSLNAENTEAFF.

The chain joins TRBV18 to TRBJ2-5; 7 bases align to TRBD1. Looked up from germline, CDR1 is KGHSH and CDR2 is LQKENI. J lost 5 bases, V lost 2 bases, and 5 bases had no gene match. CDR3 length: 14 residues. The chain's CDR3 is CASSPSTGRETQYF. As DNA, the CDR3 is TGTGCCAGCTCACCATCGACAGGGCGCGAGACCCAGTACTTC. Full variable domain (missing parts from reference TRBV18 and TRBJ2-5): NAGVMQNPRHLVRRRGQEARLRCSPMKGHSHVYWYRQLPEEGLKFMVYLQKENIIDESGMPKERFSAEFPKEGPSILRIQQVVRGDSAAYFCASSPSTGRETQYFGPGTRLLVL.

The CDR3 nucleotides are TGCGCCAGCAGCCAGGATCTAGCAGGGAACACTGAAGCTTTCTTT. It encodes CASSQDLAGNTEAFF. This chain connects TRBV5-1 to TRBJ1-1; D gene uncertain. CDR1 is SGHRS, CDR2 YFSETQ, per germline. Trimming took 4 bases from V and 1 from J, leaving 14 bases between them. This CDR3 region has 15 residues.

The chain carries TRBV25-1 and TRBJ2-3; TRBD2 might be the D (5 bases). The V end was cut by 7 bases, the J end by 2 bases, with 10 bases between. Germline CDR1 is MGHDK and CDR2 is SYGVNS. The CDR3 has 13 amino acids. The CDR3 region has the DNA TGTGCCAGCAAGGACTCCTACACAGATACGCAGTATTTT. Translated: CASKDSYTDTQYF.

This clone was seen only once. This CDR3 reads CASTRTSGSNEQFF. The CDR3, as DNA: TGTGCCAGCACTAGGACTAGCGGGAGCAATGAGCAGTTCTTC. The rearrangement links TRBV6-5 to TRBJ2-1, with TRBD2 matching 13 bases. The V gene's germline CDR1 is MNHEY and CDR2 SVGAGI. The ends lost 7 bases at V and 6 bases at J; junction bases unmatched: 3. CDR3 length: 14 amino acids.

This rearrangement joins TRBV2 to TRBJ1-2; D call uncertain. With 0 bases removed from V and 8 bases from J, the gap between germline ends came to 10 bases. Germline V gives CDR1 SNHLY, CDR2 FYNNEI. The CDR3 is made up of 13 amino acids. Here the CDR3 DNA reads TGTGCCAGCAGTGAAGCGGGCCCGGTCGGCTACACCTTC. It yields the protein CASSEAGPVGYTF.

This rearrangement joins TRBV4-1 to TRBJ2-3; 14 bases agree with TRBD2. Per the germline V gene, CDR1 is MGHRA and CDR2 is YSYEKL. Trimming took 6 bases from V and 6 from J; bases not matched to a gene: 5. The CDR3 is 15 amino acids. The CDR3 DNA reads TGCGCCAGCAGGCGGACTAGCGGGAGGATGGATACGCAGTATTTT. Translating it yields CASRRTSGRMDTQYF.

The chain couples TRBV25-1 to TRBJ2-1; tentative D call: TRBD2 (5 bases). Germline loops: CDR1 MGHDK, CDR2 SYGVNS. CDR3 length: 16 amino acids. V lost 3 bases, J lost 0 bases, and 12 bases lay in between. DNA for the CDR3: TGTGCCAGCAGTGAGGCCGGGATCCCCTCCTACAATGAGCAGTTCTTC. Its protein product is CASSEAGIPSYNEQFF.

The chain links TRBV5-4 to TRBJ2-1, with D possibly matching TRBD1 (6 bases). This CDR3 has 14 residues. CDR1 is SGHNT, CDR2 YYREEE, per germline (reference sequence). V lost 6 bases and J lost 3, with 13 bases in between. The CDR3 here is CASNQGPVYNEQFF. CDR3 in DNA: TGTGCCAGCAATCAGGGGCCCGTCTACAATGAGCAGTTCTTC.

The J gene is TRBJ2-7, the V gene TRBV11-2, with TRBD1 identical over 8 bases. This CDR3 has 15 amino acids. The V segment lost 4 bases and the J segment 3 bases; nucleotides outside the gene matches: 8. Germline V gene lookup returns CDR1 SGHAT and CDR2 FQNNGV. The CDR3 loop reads CASSYWTGQNYEQYF. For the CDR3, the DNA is TGTGCCAGCAGCTATTGGACAGGGCAAAACTACGAGCAGTACTTC.

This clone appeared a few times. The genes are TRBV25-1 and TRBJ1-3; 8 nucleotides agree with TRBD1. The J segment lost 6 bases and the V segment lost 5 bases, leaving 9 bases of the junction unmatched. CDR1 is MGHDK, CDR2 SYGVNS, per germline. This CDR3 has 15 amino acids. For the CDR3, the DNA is TGTGCCAGCAGTCCCTCCTCGGACAGGGAAAACACCATATATTTT. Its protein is CASSPSSDRENTIYF. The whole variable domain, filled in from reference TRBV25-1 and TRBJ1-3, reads EADIYQTPRYLVIGTGKKITLECSQTMGHDKMYWYQQDPGMELHLIHYSYGVNSTEKGDLSSESTVSRIRTEHFPLTLESARPSHTSQYLCASSPSSDRENTIYFGEGSWLTVV.

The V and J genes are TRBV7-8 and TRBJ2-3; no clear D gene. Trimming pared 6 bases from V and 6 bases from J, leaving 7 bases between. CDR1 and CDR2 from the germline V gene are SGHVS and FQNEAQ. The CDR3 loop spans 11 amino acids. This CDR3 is CASSGRDTQYF. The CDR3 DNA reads TGTGCCAGCAGTGGTCGGGATACGCAGTATTTT.

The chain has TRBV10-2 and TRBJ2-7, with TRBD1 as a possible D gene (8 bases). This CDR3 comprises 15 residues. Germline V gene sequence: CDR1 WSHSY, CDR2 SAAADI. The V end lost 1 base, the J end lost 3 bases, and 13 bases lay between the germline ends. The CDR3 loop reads CASSEYRGGIYEQYF. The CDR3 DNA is TGCGCCAGCAGTGAGTACAGGGGGGGAATCTACGAGCAGTACTTC.

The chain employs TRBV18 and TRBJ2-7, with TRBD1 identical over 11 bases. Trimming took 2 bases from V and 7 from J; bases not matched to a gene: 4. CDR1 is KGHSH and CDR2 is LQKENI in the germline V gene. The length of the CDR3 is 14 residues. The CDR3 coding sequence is TGTGCCAGCTCACCAGGGACAGGGGGAATAGAGCAGTACTTC. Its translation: CASSPGTGGIEQYF.

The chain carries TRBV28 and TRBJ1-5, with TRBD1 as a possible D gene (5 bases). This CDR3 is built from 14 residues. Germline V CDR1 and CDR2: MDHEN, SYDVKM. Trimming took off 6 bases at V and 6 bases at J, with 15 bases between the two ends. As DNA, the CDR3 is TGTGCCAGCAGACTACAGGTGGGGGGTCAGCCCCAGCATTTT. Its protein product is CASRLQVGGQPQHF.

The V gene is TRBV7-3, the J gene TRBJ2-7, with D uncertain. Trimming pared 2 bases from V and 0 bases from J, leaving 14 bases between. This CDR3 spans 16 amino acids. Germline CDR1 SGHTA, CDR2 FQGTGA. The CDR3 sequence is CASSLDAQTGSYEQYF. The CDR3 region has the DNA TGTGCCAGCAGCTTAGATGCGCAAACGGGCTCCTACGAGCAGTACTTC.

As DNA, the CDR3 is TGTGCCAGCAGTTTAATGTTAGCTACTACAGATACGCAGTATTTT. This codes for CASSLMLATTDTQYF. The chain links TRBV27 to TRBJ2-3; D is ambiguous. V lost 2 bases, J lost 3 bases, and 12 bases lay in between. The CDR3 has 15 residues. CDR1 MNHEY and CDR2 SMNVEV come from the germline V gene (reference sequence).